The entry below gives a single T cell receptor beta chain sequence along with its context. The data are from a study of T cells in Graves' hyperthyroidism and ophthalmopathy. Researchers amplified the TCR beta CDR3 regions from RNA transcripts. A set of HTBI primers served as the primers for a first-round RT-PCR of the TCR CDR3. TCRdb passed the multiplex PCR reads through MiXCR, listing each CDR3 protein once. Of 600,000 to 650,000 distinct CDR3 sequences in the sample, about 20% are singletons; the top ten hold more than 30%. The CDR3 is made up of 14 amino acids. The V gene lost 4 bases and the J gene lost 4 bases, with 13 bases spanning the gap. Germline V CDR1 and CDR2: SGHTA, FQGNSA.

The specimen was blood. The clonotype originates from a man aged 30 to 39 with Graves' ophthalmopathy. The chain is built from TRBV7-2 and TRBJ2-5; D possibly corresponds to TRBD2 (6 bases). This chain's CDR3 is CASSWTNGGETQYF. As DNA, the CDR3 is TGTGCCAGCAGCTGGACTAACGGAGGAGAGACCCAGTACTTC.